This T cell receptor (beta chain) was identified during a study of cytomegalovirus exposure and HLA in healthy donors. As for the study in general: Roughly 92 million unique TCRs, all from HLA-typed donors, were included in an early release of the data. The study, taken as a whole, reports: A later analysis linked a missense DCLRE1C variant to TCR beta V- and J-gene trimming. Cytomegalovirus-associated status was assigned to 164 TCR beta chains.

The PCR was carried out with 60 Vbeta primers and 13 Jbeta primers. The method was immunoSEQ multiplex PCR; TCRdb's version includes in-frame clones alone and lacks a portion of them. This table has around 150,000 clones, roughly 76% appearing once. As concerns this clone: Its antigen is as yet unknown.

This CDR3 is built from 17 residues. Germline V gene data show CDR1 as SNHLY and CDR2 as FYNNEI. V gave up 6 bases and J gave up 2 bases; unmatched junction bases: 4. The sequence was collected from a man between 18 and 29 years old in good health and CMV-seronegative. V is TRBV2 and J is TRBJ2-1, with TRBD2 matching 16 bases. Sequences were obtained from PBMCs. The CDR3 DNA is TGTGCCAGCAGATCCGGGACTAGCGGGGGGGCCTACAATGAGCAGTTCTTC. Amino acids: CASRSGTSGGAYNEQFF.